This TCR beta chain was obtained from a study of T cell repertoires in cytomegalovirus infection. For the study at large: Used in the study were CMV epitopes, some recently identified and HLA-C-restricted, others well-studied and HLA-B-restricted.

This clonotype has only a few counts. The antigen is undetermined. TCRdb passed the reads through MiXCR, listing each CDR3 protein once. The repertoire holds around 900,000 distinct CDR3 sequences, with around 31% as singletons. The input for sequencing was cultured CD8+ T cells from PBMCs, taken from culture after CMV antigen stimulation. The sequence was collected from a human donor in good health (CMV status not recorded). Some clones in this sample may be carry-over from other donors' samples.

The CDR3 is CATQETQYF. The DNA for the CDR3 is TGTGCCACGCAAGAGACCCAGTACTTC. The J gene is TRBJ2-5, the V gene TRBV27, with D unresolved. This CDR3 is 9 amino acids long. Germline-derived CDR1 and CDR2 are MNHEY and SMNVEV (reference sequence). V shed 10 bases and J shed 2 bases, with 2 bases lying between them.